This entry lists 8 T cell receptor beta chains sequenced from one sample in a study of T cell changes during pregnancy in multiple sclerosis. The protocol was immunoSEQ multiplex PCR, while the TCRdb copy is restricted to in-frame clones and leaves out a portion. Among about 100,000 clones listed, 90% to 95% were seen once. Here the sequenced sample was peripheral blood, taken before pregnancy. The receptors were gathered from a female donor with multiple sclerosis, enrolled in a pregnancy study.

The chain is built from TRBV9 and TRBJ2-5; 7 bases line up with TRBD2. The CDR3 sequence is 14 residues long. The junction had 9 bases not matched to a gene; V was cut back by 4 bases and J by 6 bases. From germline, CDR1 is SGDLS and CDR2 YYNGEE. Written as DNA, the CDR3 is TGTGCCAGCAGCCCTGGGGGGGGAGGAAAGACCCAGTACTTC. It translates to CASSPGGGGKTQYF.

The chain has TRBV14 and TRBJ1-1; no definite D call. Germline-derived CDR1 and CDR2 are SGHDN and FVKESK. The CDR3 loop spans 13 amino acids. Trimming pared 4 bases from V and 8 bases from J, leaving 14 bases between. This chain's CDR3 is CASSRARLAEAFF. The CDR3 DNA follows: TGTGCCAGCAGCCGGGCCCGGCTGGCCGAAGCTTTCTTT.

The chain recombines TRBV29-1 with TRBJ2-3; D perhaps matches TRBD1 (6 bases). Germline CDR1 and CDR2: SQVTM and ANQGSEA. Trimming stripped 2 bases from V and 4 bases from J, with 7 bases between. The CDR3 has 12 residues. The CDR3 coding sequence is TGCAGCGTTGAAAGGGGGTCAGATACGCAGTATTTT. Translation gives CSVERGSDTQYF.

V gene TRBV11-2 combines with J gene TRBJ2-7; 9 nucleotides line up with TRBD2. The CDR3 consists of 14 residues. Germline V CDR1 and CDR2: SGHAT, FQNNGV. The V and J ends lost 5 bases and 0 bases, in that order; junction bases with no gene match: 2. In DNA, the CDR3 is TGTGCCAGCAGCGCGACTAGCGGCTCCTACGAGCAGTACTTC. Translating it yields CASSATSGSYEQYF.

The CDR3 DNA is TGTGCCAGCAGCCCCACGGCGGGAGGGAGGGCAGATACGCAGTATTTT. Translation gives CASSPTAGGRADTQYF. This rearrangement joins TRBV5-4 to TRBJ2-3, with 9 positions matching TRBD2. CDR1 is SGHNT and CDR2 is YYREEE in the germline V gene (reference sequence). This CDR3 comprises 16 residues. Trimming cost V 4 bases and J 4 bases; bases outside gene matches: 10.

The CDR3 protein is CASSRWDSRSGNTIYF. For the CDR3, the DNA is TGTGCCAGCAGCCGATGGGACTCCCGCTCTGGAAACACCATATATTTT. This chain links TRBV7-9 with TRBJ1-3; possibly TRBD1 for D (5 bases). The germline CDR1 and CDR2 sequences are SEHNR and FQNEAQ (reference sequence). V was pared by 5 bases and J by 0 bases, with 14 bases between. The CDR3 has 16 residues.

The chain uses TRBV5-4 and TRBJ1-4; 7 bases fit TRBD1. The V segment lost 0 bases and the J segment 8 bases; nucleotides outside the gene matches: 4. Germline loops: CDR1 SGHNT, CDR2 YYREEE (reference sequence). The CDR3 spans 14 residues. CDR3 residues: CASSLEATGEKLFF. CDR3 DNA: TGTGCCAGCAGCTTGGAGGCGACAGGGGAAAAACTGTTTTTT.

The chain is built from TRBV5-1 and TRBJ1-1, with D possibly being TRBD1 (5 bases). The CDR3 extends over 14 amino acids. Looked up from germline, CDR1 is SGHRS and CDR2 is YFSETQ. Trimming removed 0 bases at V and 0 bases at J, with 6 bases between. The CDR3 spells CASSLDRMNTEAFF. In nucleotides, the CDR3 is TGCGCCAGCAGCTTGGACAGGATGAACACTGAAGCTTTCTTT. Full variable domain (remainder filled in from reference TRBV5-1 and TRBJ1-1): KAGVTQTPRYLIKTRGQQVTLSCSPISGHRSVSWYQQTPGQGLQFLFEYFSETQRNKGNFPGRFSGRQFSNSRSEMNVSTLELGDSALYLCASSLDRMNTEAFFGQGTRLTVV.